This T cell receptor (beta chain) was observed in a study of T cell responses to AZD1222 COVID-19 vaccine (dated by TCRdb to about 2021). Background on the whole study: AZD1222 recipients given second doses at about 4 weeks or at about 12 weeks were pooled, since spike-specific TCR depth and breadth were not found to differ between the two schedules. Trial participants were enrolled by age into subgroups of 18-55, 56-69 and 70-plus years, and 148, 28 and 57 TCR-sequenced participants, respectively, were included in these subgroups. TCR sequencing was performed for roughly 250 trial participants, of whom about 200 were given two doses of AZD1222 and around 25 were given two doses of MenACWY control vaccine. Broad study findings and their caveats: After two AZD1222 doses, both the breadth and the depth of spike-specific TCRs were significantly higher than at day 0 and than in MenACWY recipients. No day 14 peak-response samples were available, so repertoires were characterized only after the peak T cell response. Epitopes outside the regions mutated in the B.1.351 and B.1.1.7 variants were reportedly recognized by nearly half of the unique spike-specific TCRs. The 56-69-year group was small, and its depth increase did not reach significance, likely because of low power. Only six or seven AZD1222 recipients were SARS-CoV-2 seropositive at baseline, limiting conclusions about previously exposed vaccinees. CD4 TCRs associated with the vaccine covered the entire spike protein, and the dominant responses were in regions 160-218 and 743-854. Most participants were white British and females outnumbered males, and the authors suggested that clonal diversity may have been underestimated.

The CDR3 regions of human TCRbeta chains were analyzed by immunosequencing. For the original study's pipeline: TCRs in the repertoires were compared against a reference library of SARS-CoV-2-specific TCRs that had been generated with the MIRA antigen-specificity platform. Breadth was defined as the fraction of unique TCRs that were SARS-CoV-2-associated. Depth was defined as the fraction of total T cells that were SARS-CoV-2-associated. Using the MIRA data, each spike-specific TCR was assigned both to the spike region to which the TCR was reactive and to a CD4 or CD8 class. Log10-transformed breadth and depth values were compared by one-way ANOVA with Sidak's multiple comparisons tests. The clones in this table, taken by TCRdb from immuneACCESS, are in-frame only. Not every clone is retained; where verified, under half of the shortfall comes from an unresolved V gene, and the cause of the rest is unknown. The V and J calls and the clone size are those of that table, but D and trimming were determined from the DNA. The sample table shows 150,000 to 200,000 clones, and 90% to 95% are seen once. The ten most abundant clones make up 9.2% of the sample.

Regarding this clone: Which antigen it targets is not known. Per-nucleotide qualities are absent, and no much larger clonotype sits a single base away.

In light of the paper, this sample's time point label describes: baseline before first vaccination. Vaccinee samples were obtained from the UK trials COV001 and COV002, which included a single-blind randomized controlled phase 2/3 trial of AZD1222 (ChAdOx1 nCoV-19) in healthy adults. For TCRbeta chain sequencing, PBMC samples were collected from trial participants at day 0 and at day 28 after the second dose. Its CDR3 holds 12 amino acids, cysteine through phenylalanine. Only CDR3 DNA is held: 36 bases, read in frame from base 1. Looking up the germline V gene yields CDR1 SQVTM and CDR2 ANQGSEA. V is clipped by 5 bases and J by 6 bases, and the sequence between their germline boundaries is 13 bases long.

The input for sequencing was peripheral blood, taken on day 0 of AZD1222 vaccination. The sequence derives from an adult in good health. The rearrangement combines TRBV29-1 with TRBJ1-1, with TRBD1 as a weak D call on 5 bases. The sequence in DNA is TGCAGCGTTCCGGACCTGGGGGCTGAAGCTTTCTTT. Translated, this gives CSVPDLGAEAFF.